One and the same sample provided the 11 T cell receptor beta chains below, sequenced in a study of vaccination and CD4 T cells after COVID-19. Described treatment: roughly ten-day PBMC culture with coronavirus spike peptide pools or control peptides (ViraFEST assay). These TCRs' antigens remain unknown. Sequencing of the DNA from cultured CD4+ T cells was carried out with the Oncomine TCR Beta short-read assay. TCRdb redid the calling of the PCR reads with MiXCR, one entry per CDR3 protein. This sample has approximately 12,000 distinct CDR3 sequences, with roughly 62% found just once. The material sequenced was CD4+ T cells from blood, cultured in vitro. These receptors were obtained from a human donor who had recovered from COVID-19.

CDR3: CASSHQETQYF. DNA of the CDR3: TGTGCCAGCAGTCATCAAGAGACCCAGTACTTC. The chain employs TRBV7-9 and TRBJ2-5, with D unclear. The germline V and J ends were trimmed by 6 bases and 2 bases, with 4 bases remaining between them. Germline lookup yields CDR1 SEHNR and CDR2 FQNEAQ (reference sequence). The CDR3 runs 11 residues. Full variable domain (missing parts from reference TRBV7-9 and TRBJ2-5): DTGVSQNPRHKITKRGQNVTFRCDPISEHNRLYWYRQTLGQGPEFLTYFQNEAQLEKSRLLSDRFSAERPKGSFSTLEIQRTEQGDSAMYLCASSHQETQYFGPGTRLLVL.

This clonotype has more than one count but fewer than ten. The chain recombines TRBV6-5 with TRBJ2-1; D not resolved. CDR3 length: 15 residues. V was trimmed by 2 bases and J by 0 bases, leaving 8 bases between them. Germline V CDR1 and CDR2: MNHEY, SVGAGI. In nucleotides, the CDR3 is TGTGCCAGCAGTTACACCGAGAACTCCTACAATGAGCAGTTCTTC. Protein product: CASSYTENSYNEQFF.

This chain joins TRBV20-1 and TRBJ2-7, with 7 bases matching TRBD1. The length of the CDR3 is 13 residues. CDR1 and CDR2 from the germline V gene are DFQATT and SNEGSKA (reference sequence). V lost 3 bases to trimming and J lost 0 bases; unmatched junction nucleotides: 2. The DNA of the CDR3 is TGCAGTGCTAGTAGGGACAGCTCCTACGAGCAGTACTTC. This translates into CSASRDSSYEQYF.

The CDR3 region is CASSQDLGSGTYEQYF. The CDR3 DNA follows: TGTGCCAGCAGCCAAGATCTAGGAAGCGGAACGTACGAGCAGTACTTC. The V and J genes are TRBV3-1 and TRBJ2-7; D might be TRBD2 (5 bases). V was clipped by 0 bases and J by 4 bases, with 16 bases between them. Germline values: CDR1 LGHDT, CDR2 YNNKEL (reference sequence). CDR3 length: 16 amino acids.

By share of the sample, this clonotype is medium-sized. The J gene is TRBJ2-3, the V gene TRBV6-4, with D possibly TRBD1 on 5 matching bases. There are 14 residues in the CDR3. Germline V lookup: CDR1 MRHNA, CDR2 SNTAGT. V lost 2 bases and J lost 2, with 8 bases in between. CDR3 sequence: CASSDRGTTDTQYF. The CDR3 DNA follows: TGTGCCAGCAGTGACAGGGGAACCACAGATACGCAGTATTTT.

This clonotype was seen only a few times. The rearrangement links TRBV24-1 to TRBJ2-6, with D unresolved. Trimming cost V 3 bases and J 0 bases, with 5 bases left between them. Germline V gene lookup returns CDR1 KGHDR and CDR2 SFDVKD. This CDR3 contains 15 residues. The CDR3 nucleotides read TGTGCCACCAGTGATGTGGACTCTGGGGCCAACGTCCTGACTTTC. This translates into CATSDVDSGANVLTF.

The chain employs TRBV7-2 and TRBJ1-3, with a weak D call TRBD1 (6 bases). Trimming left V 4 bases short and J 4 bases short, with 11 bases between. The CDR3 has 14 amino acids. Germline V gene data show CDR1 as SGHTA and CDR2 as FQGNSA. The CDR3 here is CASSSTGKGNTIYF. The CDR3 nucleotides are TGTGCCAGCAGCTCAACAGGGAAAGGAAACACCATATATTTT.

The table lists this clonotype with a few counts. V is TRBV6-4 and J is TRBJ2-2; D is possibly TRBD2 (6 bases). CDR1 is MRHNA, CDR2 SNTAGT, per germline. Trimming took 0 bases from V and 7 from J, leaving 6 bases between them. CDR3 size: 13 residues. CDR3 protein: CASSDSTSGELFF. CDR3 coding DNA: TGTGCCAGCAGTGACTCGACTAGCGGGGAGCTGTTTTTT.

V usage is TRBV28 and J usage is TRBJ2-3, with unresolved D. From germline, CDR1 is MDHEN and CDR2 SYDVKM. V shed 3 bases and J shed 0 bases, with 7 bases lying between them. The CDR3 consists of 14 residues. The CDR3, as DNA: TGTGCCAGCAGTTTTGGCGGAAGCACAGATACGCAGTATTTT. Its protein product is CASSFGGSTDTQYF. The full variable domain, in which reference TRBV28 and TRBJ2-3 provide the parts outside the CDR3, is DVKVTQSSRYLVKRTGEKVFLECVQDMDHENMFWYRQDPGLGLRLIYFSYDVKMKEKGDIPEGYSVSREKKERFSLILESASTNQTSMYLCASSFGGSTDTQYFGPGTRLTVL.

The rearrangement links TRBV7-8 to TRBJ2-5; 7 positions match TRBD1. Trimming removed 5 bases from V and 4 bases from J; junction bases left unmatched: 7. Germline-derived CDR1 and CDR2 are SGHVS and FQNEAQ. The CDR3 has 14 amino acids. DNA for the CDR3: TGTGCCAGCAGCGGCCCCTCAGGGGGAGAGACCCAGTACTTC. Translated, it gives CASSGPSGGETQYF.

The chain links TRBV20-1 to TRBJ1-5; D unclear. V lost 3 bases and J lost 6, with 9 bases in between. Germline V CDR1 and CDR2: DFQATT, SNEGSKA (reference sequence). This CDR3 contains 12 residues. CDR3 sequence: CSASSGSQPQHF. The CDR3 nucleotides are TGCAGTGCTAGCTCCGGGAGTCAGCCCCAGCATTTT.